This TCR beta chain came from a study of blood T cell repertoires in COVID-19. About the research overall: The analysed material was cDNA or gDNA that came from T cells, B-cell-depleted T cells, or PBMCs.

The method was immunoSEQ multiplex PCR; TCRdb's version includes in-frame clones alone and lacks a portion of them. Seen here are around 84,000 clones, more than 85% observed once, and the top ten hold roughly 8%. The germline V gene encodes CDR1 SGHDN and CDR2 FVKESK. CDR3 length: 14 residues. V trimming: 2 bases; J trimming: 7 bases; junction bases outside the gene matches: 3. Sequenced: peripheral blood. The TCR originated in a man older than 75 with active or convalescent COVID-19. This chain links TRBV14 with TRBJ1-2; the match to TRBD1 covers 11 bases. The CDR3 loop reads CASSQRTGGFGYTF. Here the CDR3 DNA reads TGTGCCAGCAGCCAACGGACAGGGGGCTTTGGCTACACCTTC.